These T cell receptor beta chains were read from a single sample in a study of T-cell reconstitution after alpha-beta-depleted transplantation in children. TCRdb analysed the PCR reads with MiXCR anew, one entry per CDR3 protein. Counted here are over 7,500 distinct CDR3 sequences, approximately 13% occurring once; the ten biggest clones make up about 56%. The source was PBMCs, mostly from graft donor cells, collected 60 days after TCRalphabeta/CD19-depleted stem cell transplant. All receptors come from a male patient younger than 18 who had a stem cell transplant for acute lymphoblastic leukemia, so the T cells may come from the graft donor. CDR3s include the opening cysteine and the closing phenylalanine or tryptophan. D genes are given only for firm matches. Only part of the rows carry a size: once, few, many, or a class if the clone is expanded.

cdr3_aa: CASSLDARRFVYGYTF
cdr3_nt: TGTGCCAGCAGCTTAGATGCTCGGCGTTTCGTCTATGGCTACACCTTC
j_call: TRBJ1-2
v_call: TRBV13
clone_size: few
d_call: .

cdr3_aa: CASSPRDRSFYEQYF
cdr3_nt: TGTGCCAGCAGCCCCCGGGACAGGAGTTTCTACGAGCAGTACTTC
j_call: TRBJ2-7
v_call: TRBV11-3
clone_size: few
d_call: TRBD1

cdr3_aa: CSARSPSSTDTQYF
cdr3_nt: TGCAGTGCTAGGAGCCCGTCTAGCACAGATACGCAGTATTTT
j_call: TRBJ2-3
v_call: TRBV20-1
clone_size: .
d_call: .

cdr3_aa: CASSGVSYGYTF
cdr3_nt: TGTGCCAGCTCGGGGGTTAGCTATGGCTACACCTTC
j_call: TRBJ1-2
v_call: TRBV18
clone_size: many
d_call: .

cdr3_aa: CASSRGDGAYEQYF
cdr3_nt: TGTGCCAGCTCAAGAGGGGACGGAGCCTACGAGCAGTACTTC
j_call: TRBJ2-7
v_call: TRBV18
clone_size: many
d_call: .

cdr3_aa: CASSGQTGSYNEQFF
cdr3_nt: TGTGCCAGCAGCGGACAAACAGGTTCCTACAATGAGCAGTTCTTC
j_call: TRBJ2-1
v_call: TRBV5-5
clone_size: many
d_call: .

cdr3_aa: CASRRGAGGETQYF
cdr3_nt: TGTGCCAGCAGGCGGGGGGCGGGAGGAGAGACCCAGTACTTC
j_call: TRBJ2-5
v_call: TRBV3-1
clone_size: many
d_call: TRBD2

cdr3_aa: CASSPREGGTEAFF
cdr3_nt: TGTGCCAGCAGTCCTCGGGAGGGGGGGACTGAAGCTTTCTTT
j_call: TRBJ1-1
v_call: TRBV7-6
clone_size: medium-sized
d_call: .

cdr3_aa: CASSAQGLRQETQYF
cdr3_nt: TGTGCCAGCAGCGCACAGGGTCTAAGGCAAGAGACCCAGTACTTC
j_call: TRBJ2-5
v_call: TRBV7-9
clone_size: few
d_call: .

cdr3_aa: CASTRRGHTEAFF
cdr3_nt: TGTGCCAGCACCCGCAGGGGGCACACTGAAGCTTTCTTT
j_call: TRBJ1-1
v_call: TRBV9
clone_size: many
d_call: TRBD1

cdr3_aa: CASSAALESTGELFF
cdr3_nt: TGTGCCAGCAGCGCCGCCCTAGAGAGCACCGGGGAGCTGTTTTTT
j_call: TRBJ2-2
v_call: TRBV9
clone_size: many
d_call: .

cdr3_aa: CASSPRPTGLYQETQYF
cdr3_nt: TGCGCCAGCAGCCCGCGGCCGACCGGGTTGTACCAAGAGACCCAGTACTTC
j_call: TRBJ2-5
v_call: TRBV5-1
clone_size: many
d_call: .

cdr3_aa: CASSPVGGGALLYNEQFF
cdr3_nt: TGTGCCAGCAGTCCCGTTGGGGGCGGCGCCCTATTATACAATGAGCAGTTCTTC
j_call: TRBJ2-1
v_call: TRBV12-3/TRBV12-4
clone_size: many
d_call: .

cdr3_aa: CASSVQAAVEDEQFF
cdr3_nt: TGTGCCAGCAGTGTACAGGCGGCGGTGGAGGATGAGCAGTTCTTC
j_call: TRBJ2-1
v_call: TRBV28
clone_size: many
d_call: .

cdr3_aa: CARGGGQGGAFF
cdr3_nt: TGTGCCAGGGGCGGGGGGCAGGGGGGAGCTTTCTTT
j_call: TRBJ1-1
v_call: TRBV4-2
clone_size: .
d_call: TRBD1

cdr3_aa: CASSKRRNGVDSGELFF
cdr3_nt: TGTGCCAGCAGCAAAAGGCGGAACGGGGTGGACAGCGGGGAGCTGTTTTTT
j_call: TRBJ2-2
v_call: TRBV21-1
clone_size: .
d_call: .

cdr3_aa: CASSGQGSSYEQYF
cdr3_nt: TGTGCCAGCAGCGGACAGGGGAGCTCCTACGAGCAGTACTTC
j_call: TRBJ2-7
v_call: TRBV7-2
clone_size: .
d_call: TRBD1

cdr3_aa: CSAKQGTWTEAFF
cdr3_nt: TGCAGTGCTAAGCAGGGGACCTGGACTGAAGCTTTCTTT
j_call: TRBJ1-1
v_call: TRBV20-1
clone_size: many
d_call: .

cdr3_aa: CASSYSIFRAYTQAFF
cdr3_nt: TGTGCCAGCAGTTACTCGATCTTCCGGGCGTACACGCAAGCTTTCTTT
j_call: TRBJ1-1
v_call: TRBV6-5
clone_size: many
d_call: .

cdr3_aa: CARSFRLAGGSYEQYF
cdr3_nt: TGTGCCAGAAGCTTTCGACTAGCGGGAGGCTCCTACGAGCAGTACTTC
j_call: TRBJ2-7
v_call: TRBV5-3
clone_size: few
d_call: TRBD2

cdr3_aa: CASSLAGGGFSGETQYF
cdr3_nt: TGTGCCAGCAGCTTAGCAGGAGGGGGATTCTCAGGAGAGACCCAGTACTTC
j_call: TRBJ2-5
v_call: TRBV7-8
clone_size: .
d_call: .

cdr3_aa: CARGRRDGSTEAFF
cdr3_nt: TGCGCCAGGGGAAGGAGGGACGGTTCCACTGAAGCTTTCTTT
j_call: TRBJ1-1
v_call: TRBV4-3
clone_size: many
d_call: .

cdr3_aa: CASSQGGERETQYF
cdr3_nt: TGCGCCAGCAGCCAAGGGGGAGAGAGGGAGACCCAGTACTTC
j_call: TRBJ2-5
v_call: TRBV4-3
clone_size: many
d_call: .

cdr3_aa: CASSYQTGGNTEAFF
cdr3_nt: TGCGCCAGCAGCTACCAGACAGGGGGTAACACTGAAGCTTTCTTT
j_call: TRBJ1-1
v_call: TRBV5-1
clone_size: many
d_call: TRBD1

cdr3_aa: CASSLTLETQYF
cdr3_nt: TGTGCCAGCAGCTTAACGTTAGAGACCCAGTACTTC
j_call: TRBJ2-5
v_call: TRBV7-2
clone_size: many
d_call: .

cdr3_aa: CASSVGTGGWSEQFF
cdr3_nt: TGTGCCAGCAGCGTAGGGACAGGGGGCTGGAGTGAGCAGTTCTTC
j_call: TRBJ2-1
v_call: TRBV9
clone_size: many
d_call: TRBD1

cdr3_aa: CSVLAGEGYNEQFF
cdr3_nt: TGCAGCGTTCTAGCGGGAGAAGGGTACAATGAGCAGTTCTTC
j_call: TRBJ2-1
v_call: TRBV29-1
clone_size: many
d_call: TRBD2

cdr3_aa: CASSRRQGNYGYTF
cdr3_nt: TGTGCCAGCAGTAGACGACAGGGGAACTATGGCTACACCTTC
j_call: TRBJ1-2
v_call: TRBV6-5
clone_size: many
d_call: TRBD1

cdr3_aa: CASSLLQGGTGELFF
cdr3_nt: TGTGCCAGCAGCTTATTACAGGGCGGCACCGGGGAGCTGTTTTTT
j_call: TRBJ2-2
v_call: TRBV7-6
clone_size: medium-sized
d_call: .

cdr3_aa: CASTGATGELFF
cdr3_nt: TGTGCCAGCACAGGGGCCACCGGGGAGCTGTTTTTT
j_call: TRBJ2-2
v_call: TRBV9
clone_size: many
d_call: .

cdr3_aa: CASSIGSVQYQETQYF
cdr3_nt: TGTGCCAGTAGTATAGGAAGCGTCCAGTACCAAGAGACCCAGTACTTC
j_call: TRBJ2-5
v_call: TRBV19
clone_size: medium-sized
d_call: .

cdr3_aa: CASSPRASGDFNTGELFF
cdr3_nt: TGTGCCAGCAGCCCTCGCGCTAGCGGGGACTTCAACACCGGGGAGCTGTTTTTT
j_call: TRBJ2-2
v_call: TRBV9
clone_size: many
d_call: TRBD2

cdr3_aa: CAWRRQNIQYF
cdr3_nt: TGTGCCTGGAGGAGGCAAAACATTCAGTACTTC
j_call: TRBJ2-4
v_call: TRBV30
clone_size: .
d_call: .

cdr3_aa: CATRGQGRNTEAFF
cdr3_nt: TGTGCCACCAGGGGGCAGGGAAGAAACACTGAAGCTTTCTTT
j_call: TRBJ1-1
v_call: TRBV24-1
clone_size: many
d_call: .

cdr3_aa: CVSSLGLADTQYF
cdr3_nt: TGTGTTAGCAGCTTAGGACTAGCAGATACGCAGTATTTT
j_call: TRBJ2-3
v_call: TRBV7-6
clone_size: .
d_call: TRBD2

cdr3_aa: CASKPLDRLSGNTIYF
cdr3_nt: TGTGCCAGCAAACCTCTTGACAGGCTCTCTGGAAACACCATATATTTT
j_call: TRBJ1-3
v_call: TRBV12-3/TRBV12-4
clone_size: many
d_call: .

cdr3_aa: CASSHGLLCIEQYF
cdr3_nt: TGTGCCAGCAGCCACGGGCTCCTGTGTATCGAGCAGTACTTC
j_call: TRBJ2-7
v_call: TRBV4-2
clone_size: .
d_call: .

cdr3_aa: CASSVAPTGDEGYTF
cdr3_nt: TGTGCCAGCAGCGTAGCCCCAACAGGGGATGAGGGCTACACCTTC
j_call: TRBJ1-2
v_call: TRBV9
clone_size: many
d_call: TRBD1

cdr3_aa: CSARDTSGLHSSYEQYF
cdr3_nt: TGCAGTGCTAGAGATACATCGGGACTCCATAGCTCCTACGAGCAGTACTTC
j_call: TRBJ2-7
v_call: TRBV20-1
clone_size: many
d_call: .

cdr3_aa: CASSYLGTVESGYTF
cdr3_nt: TGTGCCAGCAGTTACTTAGGGACAGTGGAAAGTGGCTACACCTTC
j_call: TRBJ1-2
v_call: TRBV6-5
clone_size: many
d_call: TRBD1

cdr3_aa: CASSQPGQSRILHF
cdr3_nt: TGTGCCAGCAGCCAGCCAGGACAGAGTAGAATTCTCCACTTT
j_call: TRBJ1-6
v_call: TRBV5-4
clone_size: few
d_call: .